The T cell receptor beta chain under discussion was sequenced for a study of control samples from healthy donors and cancer patients. Germline assignment: CDR1 SGHNT and CDR2 YYREEE (reference sequence). V shed 1 base and J 5 bases; nucleotides not matched to a gene: 6. The length of the CDR3 is 15 residues. The assay was immunoSEQ multiplex PCR, and TCRdb's table has in-frame clones only and misses some. The data contain 180,000 or so clones, 91% of them seen just once; the ten biggest clones take up approximately 1.5%. This clonotype originated in a woman aged 25 to 39 in good health. Sequenced sample: blood. This sequence joins TRBV5-4 and TRBJ1-2, with TRBD1 matching over 9 bases. CDR3 bases: TGTGCCAGCAGCTTGCCAGGACAGGGGAAATATGGCTACACCTTC. Residues: CASSLPGQGKYGYTF.